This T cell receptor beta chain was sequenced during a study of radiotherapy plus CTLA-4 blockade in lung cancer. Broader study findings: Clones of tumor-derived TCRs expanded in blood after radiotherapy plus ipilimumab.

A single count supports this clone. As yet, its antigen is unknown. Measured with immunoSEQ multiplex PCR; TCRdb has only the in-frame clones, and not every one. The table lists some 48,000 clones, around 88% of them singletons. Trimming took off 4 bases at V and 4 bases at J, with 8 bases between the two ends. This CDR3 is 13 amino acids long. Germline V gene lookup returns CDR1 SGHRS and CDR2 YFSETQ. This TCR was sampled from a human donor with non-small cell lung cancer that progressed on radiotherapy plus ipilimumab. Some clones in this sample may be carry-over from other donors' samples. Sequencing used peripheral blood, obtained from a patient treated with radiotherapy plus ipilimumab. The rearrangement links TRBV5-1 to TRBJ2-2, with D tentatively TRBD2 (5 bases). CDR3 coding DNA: TGCGCCAGCAGCGGCGGGTCCACCGGGGAGCTGTTTTTT. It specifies CASSGGSTGELFF.